A single sample is the source of the 27 T cell receptor beta chains below, sequenced in a study of cytomegalovirus exposure and HLA in healthy donors. Use of 60 Vbeta and 13 Jbeta primers characterized the PCR. Here immunoSEQ multiplex PCR was the method, and the copy in TCRdb shows in-frame clones only, minus some. The sample has 65,000 to 70,000 clones, around 78% seen once. Sequenced input: PBMCs. Source of these receptors: a man aged 45 to 65 in good health and CMV-seronegative.

This clone was detected a few times. This sequence joins TRBV6-1 and TRBJ1-1, with no clear D. Trimming removed 7 bases from V and 1 base from J, with 10 bases in between. Germline CDR1 MNHNS, CDR2 SASEGT. CDR3 length: 13 amino acids. The CDR3 DNA is TGTGCCAGCATGCGACGGAGGAACACTGAAGCTTTCTTT. As protein: CASMRRRNTEAFF.

In this sample, this clone turned up a few times. The J gene is TRBJ2-3, the V gene TRBV10-2, with a possible D match to TRBD2 (6 bases). Germline loops: CDR1 WSHSY, CDR2 SAAADI. The V gene lost 0 bases and the J gene lost 6 bases, with 13 bases spanning the gap. There are 15 residues in the CDR3. The DNA for the CDR3 is TGCGCCAGCAGTGAGTCGGCTCGGGGGTCGGATACGCAGTATTTT. Residues: CASSESARGSDTQYF.

The gene calls are TRBV28 and TRBJ1-2; 7 bases are a match to TRBD1. The germline V gene encodes CDR1 MDHEN and CDR2 SYDVKM. The CDR3 has 15 residues. Unmatched junction bases numbered 7, after V lost 6 bases and J lost 0 bases. This CDR3 reads CASRSQGNSNYGYTF. The CDR3 DNA follows: TGTGCCAGCAGGTCACAGGGGAACTCTAACTATGGCTACACCTTC.

The chain uses TRBV7-8 and TRBJ1-1; TRBD1 aligns across 7 bases. The trim removed 5 bases at V and 0 bases at J, leaving 6 bases unmatched. The CDR3 consists of 15 residues. The V gene's germline CDR1 is SGHVS and CDR2 FQNEAQ. DNA for the CDR3: TGTGCCAGCAGCACACCGGACAGGCTGAACACTGAAGCTTTCTTT. This sequence encodes CASSTPDRLNTEAFF.

This chain connects TRBV2 to TRBJ1-1, with D hard to call. From germline, CDR1 is SNHLY and CDR2 FYNNEI. With 4 bases removed from V and 2 bases from J, the gap between germline ends came to 5 bases. The CDR3 totals 12 residues. This CDR3 is CASSVINTEAFF. The CDR3 nucleotides are TGTGCCAGCAGTGTTATCAACACTGAAGCTTTCTTT.

The chain is built from TRBV2 and TRBJ1-5; perhaps TRBD1 as D (6 bases). This CDR3 has 15 residues. V was trimmed by 10 bases and J by 2 bases, leaving 18 bases between them. Germline CDR1 and CDR2: SNHLY and FYNNEI. As DNA, the CDR3 is TGTGCCACCCGGGGGGGGGCTACAGGCAATCAGCCCCAGCATTTT. It encodes CATRGGATGNQPQHF.

The chain carries TRBV7-4 and TRBJ1-4; no reliable D call. Per the germline V gene, CDR1 is SGHVT and CDR2 is SQSDAQ. V was clipped by 3 bases and J by 8 bases, with 7 bases between them. The CDR3 sequence is 12 residues long. CDR3 sequence (DNA): TGTGCCAGCAGCTTGTTACGGGAAAAACTGTTTTTT. It translates to CASSLLREKLFF.

V usage is TRBV18 and J usage is TRBJ1-5; 11 positions match TRBD1. CDR1 and CDR2 (germline): KGHSH, LQKENI. V was clipped by 8 bases and J by 5 bases; unmatched bases: 11. The CDR3 loop spans 16 amino acids. The CDR3 protein is CASISGTGGRDQPQHF. The CDR3 DNA follows: TGTGCCAGCATATCCGGGACAGGGGGAAGGGATCAGCCCCAGCATTTT.

This clone was seen only a few times. The junction differs from germline at one of its ends, possibly a read error. V usage is TRBV7-7 and J usage is TRBJ2-1; D possibly uses TRBD1 or TRBD2 (8 bases each). The germline CDR1 and CDR2 sequences are SSHAT and FNYEAQ (reference sequence). The CDR3 is made up of 18 amino acids. The CDR3 loop reads CASSLAGTGPSSYNEQFF. CDR3 nucleotides: TGTGCTAGCAGCTTAGCGGGGACAGGCCCGAGCTCCTACAATGAGCAGTTCTTC.

The V gene is TRBV7-6, the J gene TRBJ2-1; 9 bases match TRBD2. Looked up from germline, CDR1 is SGHVS and CDR2 is FNYEAQ. With 5 bases clipped from V and 7 bases from J, the junction kept 9 bases outside the gene matches. This CDR3 has 15 amino acids. The CDR3 DNA is TGTGCCAGCAGCCCCGGGCGGGAGGGCCGGAATGAGCAGTTCTTC. Its protein product is CASSPGREGRNEQFF.

This chain uses TRBV6-4 with TRBJ1-5; no definite D call. V shed 4 bases and J shed 0 bases, with 7 bases lying between them. CDR3 length equals 14 residues. The germline V gene has CDR1 MRHNA and CDR2 SNTAGT. This CDR3 reads CASSAVYSNQPQHF. The DNA for the CDR3 is TGTGCCAGCAGTGCCGTCTATAGCAATCAGCCCCAGCATTTT.

The chain employs TRBV10-3 and TRBJ1-1; TRBD1 matches 7 bases. This CDR3 has 15 residues. Trimming at V came to 2 bases and at J to 2 bases, leaving 5 bases not matched to a gene. Germline CDR1 ENHRY, CDR2 SYGVKD. This CDR3 reads CAISETGDSNTEAFF. In nucleotides, the CDR3 is TGTGCCATCAGTGAGACAGGGGACTCCAACACTGAAGCTTTCTTT.

The DNA for the CDR3 is TGTGCCAGCATAAGGGGACTTAATGAAAAACTGTTTTTT. Amino acids: CASIRGLNEKLFF. J is TRBJ1-4 and V is TRBV2, with D perhaps TRBD1 (5 bases). This CDR3 is 13 amino acids long. Trimming cost V 7 bases and J 4 bases, with 10 bases left between them. Germline assignment: CDR1 SNHLY and CDR2 FYNNEI. The full variable domain, with the rest looked up from reference TRBV2 and TRBJ1-4, is EPEVTQTPSHQVTQMGQEVILRCVPISNHLYFYWYRQILGQKVEFLVSFYNNEISEKSEIFDDQFSVERPDGSNFTLKIRSTKLEDSAMYFCASIRGLNEKLFFGSGTQLSVL.

The chain uses TRBV6-1 and TRBJ2-5, with a tentative D call TRBD2 (7 bases). The V end was cut by 3 bases, the J end by 5 bases, with 19 bases between. The CDR3 extends over 16 amino acids. Germline CDR1 MNHNS, CDR2 SASEGT. DNA for the CDR3: TGTGCCAGCAGTGAGAACTTGGCGGGGGCAGGGGAGACCCAGTACTTC. Translated, it gives CASSENLAGAGETQYF.

This chain connects TRBV6-5 to TRBJ2-7, with 7 bases that match TRBD2. This CDR3 is built from 15 residues. CDR1 and CDR2 from the germline V gene are MNHEY and SVGAGI. V gave up 8 bases and J gave up 0 bases; unmatched junction bases: 10. DNA of the CDR3: TGTGCCAGCCGAGGAGCGGGAACTAGCTCCTACGAGCAGTACTTC. This encodes CASRGAGTSSYEQYF.

This clone was picked up one time. V usage is TRBV7-9 and J usage is TRBJ2-3; weak D call: TRBD1 (6 bases). This CDR3 is built from 14 residues. The ends were cut back, 3 bases at V and 4 bases at J, with 11 bases in the middle. In germline, CDR1 is SEHNR, CDR2 FQNEAQ (reference sequence). For the CDR3, the DNA is TGTGCCAGCAGCTTTTTACAGGGAGCAGATACGCAGTATTTT. Its protein product is CASSFLQGADTQYF.

The CDR3, as DNA: TGTGCCAGCAGCTTAAATCACCAGTTTCAGCCCCAGCATTTT. Amino acid sequence: CASSLNHQFQPQHF. The rearrangement uses TRBV7-3 and TRBJ1-5; no firm D call. V lost 1 base and J lost 6, with 10 bases in between. The CDR3 contains 14 residues. The germline gives CDR1 SGHTA, CDR2 FQGTGA.

This clone has a handful of counts. The gene calls are TRBV5-4 and TRBJ2-1, with 9 bases identical to TRBD2. Germline-derived CDR1 and CDR2 are SGHNT and YYREEE (reference sequence). The length of the CDR3 is 15 residues. Losses at the gene ends were 0 bases for V and 6 bases for J; bases not matched to a gene: 4. CDR3 residues: CASSLGREGLNEQFF. CDR3 in DNA: TGTGCCAGCAGCTTGGGGCGGGAGGGCCTCAATGAGCAGTTCTTC.

The chain links TRBV6-1 to TRBJ2-7; the match to TRBD2 covers 12 bases. V lost 7 bases and J lost 7; bases outside the gene matches: 11. The CDR3 is 15 residues long. Germline V CDR1 and CDR2: MNHNS, SASEGT. The CDR3 sequence: CASTKLAGGSGEQYF. CDR3 in DNA: TGTGCCAGCACTAAACTAGCGGGGGGATCCGGTGAGCAGTACTTC.

This clone came up once. The rearrangement joins TRBV6-5 to TRBJ2-7; a possible D gene is TRBD1 (6 bases). Germline V gene lookup returns CDR1 MNHEY and CDR2 SVGAGI. The CDR3 loop spans 16 amino acids. V was cut by 0 bases and J by 0 bases, with 12 bases left in between. Here the CDR3 DNA reads TGTGCCAGCAGTTACTCGTTGGGGGCCCTCTCCTACGAGCAGTACTTC. Amino acid sequence: CASSYSLGALSYEQYF.

This chain uses TRBV6-5 with TRBJ1-2; unclear D gene. CDR1 is MNHEY, CDR2 SVGAGI, per germline. CDR3 length: 14 residues. V lost 0 bases to trimming and J lost 8 bases, with 13 bases between them. Written as DNA, the CDR3 is TGTGCCAGCAGTTACTCGATCGGGAGGGAAGGCTACACCTTC. Translating gives CASSYSIGREGYTF.

V is TRBV7-3 and J is TRBJ1-1; no firm D call. With 0 bases removed from V and 10 bases from J, the gap between germline ends came to 21 bases. The CDR3 extends over 16 amino acids. Looked up from germline, CDR1 is SGHTA and CDR2 is FQGTGA. The DNA of the CDR3 is TGTGCCAGCAGCTTAACATCGGGAGATCGGGGAGGAGTAGCTTTCTTT. It codes for CASSLTSGDRGGVAFF.

The chain carries TRBV27 and TRBJ2-2, with 14 bases matching TRBD2. Unmatched junction bases numbered 7, after V lost 5 bases and J lost 5 bases. The CDR3 has 17 residues. CDR1 MNHEY and CDR2 SMNVEV come from the germline V gene (reference sequence). The DNA for the CDR3 is TGTGCCAGCAGTCCACTAGGACTAGCGGGAGGTACCGGGGAGCTGTTTTTT. As protein: CASSPLGLAGGTGELFF.

The V and J genes are TRBV6-7 and TRBJ1-1; 7 bases align to TRBD1. TRBV6-7 is an open reading frame, and its role is uncertain. Trimming at V came to 1 base and at J to 4 bases, leaving 6 bases not matched to a gene. The CDR3 sequence is 15 residues long. Written as DNA, the CDR3 is TGTGCCAGCAGTTACTTTCAGGGGGAGGTCACTGAAGCTTTCTTT. Protein sequence: CASSYFQGEVTEAFF.

The sample holds a few counts of this clone. This chain links TRBV18 with TRBJ1-1; 9 bases match TRBD1. Germline CDR1 KGHSH, CDR2 LQKENI. The CDR3 has 14 amino acids. Trimming cost V 6 bases and J 6 bases; bases outside gene matches: 8. CDR3 loop: CASSSTGGESEAFF. In DNA, the CDR3 is TGTGCCAGCTCGTCCACAGGGGGCGAATCTGAAGCTTTCTTT.

The chain uses TRBV5-1 and TRBJ2-3, with 10 nucleotides matching TRBD1. The CDR3 consists of 16 residues. Per the germline V gene, CDR1 is SGHRS and CDR2 is YFSETQ. V dropped 5 bases and J dropped 0; count of bases not matched to a gene: 6. DNA of the CDR3: TGCGCCAGCAGGTACAGACAGGGGGCTAGCACAGATACGCAGTATTTT. Translating gives CASRYRQGASTDTQYF.

This chain joins TRBV5-1 and TRBJ1-2; D is uncertain. The V end lost 4 bases, the J end lost 2 bases, and 12 bases lay between the germline ends. This CDR3 contains 14 residues. CDR1 is SGHRS, CDR2 YFSETQ, per germline. The CDR3 sequence: CASSEGIVNYGYTF. CDR3 nucleotides: TGCGCCAGCAGCGAGGGAATAGTGAACTATGGCTACACCTTC.